These T cell receptor beta chains were read from a single sample in a study of T cells in Graves' hyperthyroidism and ophthalmopathy. TCRdb re-derived calls from the multiplex PCR reads in MiXCR, one entry per CDR3 protein. The sample records just under 750,000 distinct CDR3 sequences, just over 35% being singletons. The sequenced material came from blood. Receptor source: a woman aged 40 to 55 with Graves' hyperthyroidism. Each CDR3 is given with its conserved first and last residue. The D gene is left open where the match is weak. The size field is filled for only some rows; it gives once, few, many or a size class.

d_call	clone_size	j_call	v_call	cdr3_aa	cdr3_nt
NA	NA	TRBJ1-3	TRBV27	CASKPGFTGNTIYF	TGTGCCAGCAAACCAGGATTCACTGGAAACACCATATATTTT
NA	many	TRBJ1-5	TRBV7-8	CASSSPDRNQPQHF	TGTGCCAGCAGCTCACCAGACAGGAATCAGCCCCAGCATTTT
NA	few	TRBJ1-1	TRBV19	CASSSFQSEAFF	TGTGCCAGTTCATCCTTCCAGTCTGAAGCTTTCTTT
NA	NA	TRBJ2-1	TRBV2	CASSELRNSEQFF	TGTGCCAGCAGTGAGCTTCGGAATAGTGAGCAGTTCTTC
TRBD1	NA	TRBJ1-5	TRBV6-6	CASSYSRGGGQPQHF	TGTGCCAGCAGTTACTCAAGAGGGGGCGGTCAGCCCCAGCATTTT
TRBD1	many	TRBJ1-3	TRBV7-9	CASSSDRAHGNTIYF	TGTGCCAGCAGCTCGGACAGGGCACACGGAAACACCATATATTTT
NA	few	TRBJ1-5	TRBV5-1	CASSRDSRQPQHF	TGCGCCAGCAGCCGAGACAGCCGTCAGCCCCAGCATTTT
NA	many	TRBJ2-5	TRBV20-1	CSAREVGGKETQYF	TGCAGTGCTAGAGAGGTGGGGGGCAAAGAGACCCAGTACTTC
NA	few	TRBJ1-2	TRBV29-1	CSVDEKAGYTF	TGCAGCGTTGATGAAAAGGCTGGCTACACCTTC
TRBD1	few	TRBJ1-4	TRBV19	CASSTTGPGEKLFF	TGTGCCAGTAGTACGACAGGGCCGGGGGAAAAACTGTTTTTT
TRBD2	many	TRBJ2-7	TRBV10-2	CASSEDGGVSYEQYF	TGCGCCAGCAGTGAGGACGGGGGGGTCTCCTACGAGCAGTACTTC
TRBD1	NA	TRBJ1-2	TRBV4-3	CASSQMRTGHYGYTF	TGCGCCAGCAGCCAAATGCGGACAGGGCACTATGGCTACACCTTC
NA	NA	TRBJ1-5	TRBV30	CAWSLGNSNQPQHF	TGTGCCTGGAGTCTCGGGAATAGCAATCAGCCCCAGCATTTT
TRBD1	NA	TRBJ1-2	TRBV7-9	CASSERRTGEDYGYTF	TGTGCCAGCAGCGAACGTAGGACAGGGGAGGACTATGGCTACACCTTC
NA	many	TRBJ2-7	TRBV7-2	CASSEDMWGYEQYF	TGTGCCAGCAGTGAAGACATGTGGGGCTACGAGCAGTACTTC
NA	few	TRBJ2-2	TRBV20-1	CSARELTNTGELFF	TGCAGTGCTAGAGAGTTAACGAACACCGGGGAGCTGTTTTTT
TRBD2	few	TRBJ2-5	TRBV19	CASSILAGKETQYF	TGTGCCAGTAGTATACTAGCGGGGAAAGAGACCCAGTACTTC
NA	many	TRBJ1-6	TRBV12-3/TRBV12-4	CASSSLVGSPLHF	TGTGCCAGCAGTTCCCTCGTGGGTTCACCCCTCCACTTT
NA	NA	TRBJ2-7	TRBV29-1	CSVEDGPVEQYF	TGCAGCGTTGAAGATGGGCCCGTCGAGCAGTACTTC
NA	NA	TRBJ1-5	TRBV5-1	CASSSPGATRDQPQHF	TGTGCCAGCAGCTCGCCAGGGGCCACCCGCGATCAGCCCCAGCATTTT
NA	many	TRBJ1-2	TRBV6-5	CASEGDLYGYTF	TGTGCCAGCGAGGGGGATCTCTATGGCTACACCTTC
TRBD1	few	TRBJ1-2	TRBV20-1	CSAGPTGQGGYGYTF	TGCAGTGCCGGCCCAACGGGACAGGGCGGCTATGGCTACACCTTC
NA	NA	TRBJ1-5	TRBV7-2	CASSPGRGSDSNQPQHF	TGTGCCAGCAGCCCCGGTCGGGGGTCTGATAGCAATCAGCCCCAGCATTTT